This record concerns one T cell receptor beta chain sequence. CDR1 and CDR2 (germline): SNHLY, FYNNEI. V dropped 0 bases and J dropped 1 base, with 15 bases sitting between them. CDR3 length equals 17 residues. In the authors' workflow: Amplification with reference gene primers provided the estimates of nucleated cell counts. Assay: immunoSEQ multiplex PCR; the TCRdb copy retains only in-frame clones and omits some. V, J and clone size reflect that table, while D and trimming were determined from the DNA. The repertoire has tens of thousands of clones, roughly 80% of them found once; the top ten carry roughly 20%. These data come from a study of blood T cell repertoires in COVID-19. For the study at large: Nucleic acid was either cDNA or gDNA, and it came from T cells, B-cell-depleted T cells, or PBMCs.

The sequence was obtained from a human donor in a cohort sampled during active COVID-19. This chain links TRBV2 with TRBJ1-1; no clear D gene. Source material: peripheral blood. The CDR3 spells CASSEALAQLGNTEAFF. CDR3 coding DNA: TGTGCCAGCAGTGAAGCACTGGCACAGTTGGGGAACACTGAAGCTTTCTTT.